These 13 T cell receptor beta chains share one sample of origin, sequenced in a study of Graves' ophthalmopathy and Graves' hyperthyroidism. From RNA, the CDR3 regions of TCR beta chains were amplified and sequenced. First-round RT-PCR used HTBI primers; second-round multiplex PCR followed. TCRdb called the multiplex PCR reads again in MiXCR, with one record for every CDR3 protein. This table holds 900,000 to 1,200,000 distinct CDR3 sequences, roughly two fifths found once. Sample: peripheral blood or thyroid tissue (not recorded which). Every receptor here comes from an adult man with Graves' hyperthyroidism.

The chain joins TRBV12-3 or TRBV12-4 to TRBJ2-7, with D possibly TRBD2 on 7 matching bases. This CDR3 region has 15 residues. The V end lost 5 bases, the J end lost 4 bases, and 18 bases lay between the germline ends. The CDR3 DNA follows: TGTGCCAGCAGTGTCCGGGGGGCTAAAGGGTACGAGCAGTACTTC. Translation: CASSVRGAKGYEQYF.

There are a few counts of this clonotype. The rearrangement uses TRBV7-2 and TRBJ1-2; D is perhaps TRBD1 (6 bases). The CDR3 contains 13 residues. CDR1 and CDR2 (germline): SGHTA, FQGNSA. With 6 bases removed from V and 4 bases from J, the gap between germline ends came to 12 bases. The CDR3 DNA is TGTGCCAGCAGGGGGGCGGGGGGCTATGGCTACACCTTC. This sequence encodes CASRGAGGYGYTF.

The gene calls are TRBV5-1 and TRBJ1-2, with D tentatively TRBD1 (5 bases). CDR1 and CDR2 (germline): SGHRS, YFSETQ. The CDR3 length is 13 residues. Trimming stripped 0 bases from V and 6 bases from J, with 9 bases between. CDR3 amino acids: CASSLGTRDGYTF. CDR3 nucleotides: TGCGCCAGCAGCTTGGGGACACGGGATGGCTACACCTTC.

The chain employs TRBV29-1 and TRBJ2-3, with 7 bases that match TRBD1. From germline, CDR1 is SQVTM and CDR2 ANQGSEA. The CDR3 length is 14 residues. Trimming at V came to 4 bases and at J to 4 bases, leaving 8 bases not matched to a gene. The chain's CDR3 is CSVGSDRLSDTQYF. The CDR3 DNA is TGCAGCGTTGGGTCGGACAGGTTGTCAGATACGCAGTATTTT.

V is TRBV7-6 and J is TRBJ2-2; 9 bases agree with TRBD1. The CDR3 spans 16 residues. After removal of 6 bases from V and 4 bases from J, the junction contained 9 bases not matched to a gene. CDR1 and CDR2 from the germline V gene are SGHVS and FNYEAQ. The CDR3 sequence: CASSRTGQGSTGELFF. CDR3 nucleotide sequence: TGTGCCAGCAGTCGAACCGGACAGGGGAGCACCGGGGAGCTGTTTTTT.

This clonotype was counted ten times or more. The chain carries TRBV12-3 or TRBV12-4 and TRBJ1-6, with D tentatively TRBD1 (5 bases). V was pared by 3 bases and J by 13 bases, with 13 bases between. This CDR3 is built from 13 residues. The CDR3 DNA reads TGTGCCAGCAGTTTCTCCAGACAGTCCCCCCTCCACTTT. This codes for CASSFSRQSPLHF.

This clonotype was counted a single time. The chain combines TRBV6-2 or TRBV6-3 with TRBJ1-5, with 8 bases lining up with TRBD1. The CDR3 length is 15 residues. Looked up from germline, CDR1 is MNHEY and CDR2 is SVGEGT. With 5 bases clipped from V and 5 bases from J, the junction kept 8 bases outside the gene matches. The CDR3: CASSTGQGGDQPQHF. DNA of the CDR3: TGTGCCAGCAGTACCGGACAGGGCGGCGATCAGCCCCAGCATTTT.

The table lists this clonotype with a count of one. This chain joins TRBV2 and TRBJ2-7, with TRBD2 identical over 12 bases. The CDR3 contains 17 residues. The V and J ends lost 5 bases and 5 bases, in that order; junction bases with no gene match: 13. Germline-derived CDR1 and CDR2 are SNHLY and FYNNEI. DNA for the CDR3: TGTGCCAGCAGTATCGGACTAGCGGGACTAGGGTCCCACGAGCAGTACTTC. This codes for CASSIGLAGLGSHEQYF.

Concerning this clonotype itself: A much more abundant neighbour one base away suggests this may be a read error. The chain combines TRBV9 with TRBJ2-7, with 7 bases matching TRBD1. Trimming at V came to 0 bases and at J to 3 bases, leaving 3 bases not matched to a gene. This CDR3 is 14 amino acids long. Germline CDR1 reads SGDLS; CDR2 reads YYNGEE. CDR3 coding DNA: TGTGCCAGCAGCGTAGAGACAGGGTACTACGAGCAGTACTTC. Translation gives CASSVETGYYEQYF.

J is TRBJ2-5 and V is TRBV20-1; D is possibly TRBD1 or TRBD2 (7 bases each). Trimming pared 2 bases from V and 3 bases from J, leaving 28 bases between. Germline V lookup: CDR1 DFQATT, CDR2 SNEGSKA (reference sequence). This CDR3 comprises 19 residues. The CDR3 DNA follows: TGCAGTGCTAGAAAGACAGGGAACACCGGGAGGCACCTCAAAGAGACCCAGTACTTC. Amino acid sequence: CSARKTGNTGRHLKETQYF.

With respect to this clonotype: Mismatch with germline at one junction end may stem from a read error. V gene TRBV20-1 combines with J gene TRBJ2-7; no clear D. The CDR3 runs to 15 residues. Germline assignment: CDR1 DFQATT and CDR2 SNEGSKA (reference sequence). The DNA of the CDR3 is TGCAGTGCCAGAGTAACGGAACAGACCTTCTACGAGCAGTACTTC. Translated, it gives CSARVTEQTFYEQYF.

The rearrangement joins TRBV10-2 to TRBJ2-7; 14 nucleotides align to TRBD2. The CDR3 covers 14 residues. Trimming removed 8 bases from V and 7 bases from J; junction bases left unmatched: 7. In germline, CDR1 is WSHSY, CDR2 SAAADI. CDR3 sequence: CASAGLAGAGEQYF. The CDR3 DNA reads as TGCGCCAGCGCGGGACTAGCGGGAGCCGGGGAGCAGTACTTC.

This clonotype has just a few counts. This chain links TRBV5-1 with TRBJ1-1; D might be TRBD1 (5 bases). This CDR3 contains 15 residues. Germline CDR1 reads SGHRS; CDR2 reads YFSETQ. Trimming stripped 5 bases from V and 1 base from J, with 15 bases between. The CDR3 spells CASRPPGGENTEAFF. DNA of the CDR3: TGCGCCAGCAGACCCCCGGGAGGGGAGAACACTGAAGCTTTCTTT.